The entry below describes one T cell receptor beta chain. Its antigen is unknown. No base qualities exist here, and no much larger clone lies one base off it. Using the deep immunoSEQ assay, TCR CDR3 regions were amplified from genomic DNA by multiplex PCR. Extracted genomic DNA from each cell subset was spread evenly across all wells of several immunoSEQ 96-well plates, with each plate serving as a replicate. For sorted subsets, each replicate PCR was loaded with 200 to 250 ng genomic DNA, equivalent to some 31,000 T cell genomes. Purified libraries were measured with a Qubit 3.0 fluorometer, size-checked on a Bioanalyzer 2100, and measured again with the KAPA Library Quantification kit. Every immunoSEQ 96-well plate was sequenced on a dedicated single-read 150-cycle Illumina NextSeq 550 flow cell. The original methods were these. Because the immunoSEQ output included only junctional sequences and no quality scores, the filtering could not be the same as the filtering used for full-length reads. Sequences were annotated with PyIR, a Python wrapper for IgBLAST v1.9, and V/J genes and CDR3 were assigned using IMGT germline references. Any read was removed if the V/J assignment was weak (E-value above 1e-6), the CDR3 was missing, or the read contained stop codons, out-of-frame junctions, or ambiguous translated residues. V3J clonotypes were defined as sequences sharing an identical inferred V gene, J gene, and CDR3 amino acid sequence. To compute the percentage overlap between repertoires, the number of shared unique clonotypes was divided by the size of the smaller repertoire. Richness of each repertoire was evaluated using RTK rarefaction, the Chao1 estimator, and Recon v2.1 estimates of unobserved clonotypes. Generation probabilities for all TCRbeta clonotypes obtained by the gDNA method from a few donors were computed using OLGA. TCRdb's version of the immuneACCESS table is confined to in-frame rearrangements and falls short of the full clone set. An unresolved V gene accounts for under half of the shortfall where checked; the remainder is of unknown origin. From that table come the V and J calls and clone size; the DNA was used to work out D and trimming. Present in this sample are some 2,100,000 clones, around 93% of which were seen just once. About 1.5% of the sample goes to the ten largest clones.

The germline V and J ends show losses of 4 bases and 8 bases respectively, and no gene match explains 3 bases of the junction. Measured from the cysteine to the phenylalanine, the CDR3 is 12 residues long. The kept DNA is CDR3 alone, 36 bases in frame from the first base. CDR1 LNHDA and CDR2 SQIVND were looked up in the germline V gene (reference sequence). The source of the sample is a study of shared clonotypes between healthy human individuals (TCRdb year 2020). Regarding the complete study: The cohort comprised two women and three men aged 18 to 49 years. For each donor, CD4 naive and CD4 memory were each run on three plates, CD8 naive on two plates, and CD8 memory on one plate. Blood TCR repertoires of 5 or 6 healthy adults were deeply sequenced to estimate repertoire size and the extent of clonotype sharing between individuals. To increase sequencing depth and limit assay-specific biases, TCR repertoire library preparation and sequencing were carried out by different laboratories using diverse techniques. Leukapheresis yielded between about 0.85 and 10 billion PBMCs per donor.

General conclusions and limits of the study: Based on pairwise subsampling, the degree of clonotype sharing among donors was expected to be affected by sequencing depth. Naive subsets generally had larger estimated clonotype richness than memory subsets. Sampling was restricted to blood, and TCR repertoires in tissue are likely to differ from TCR repertoires in blood. Compared with non-shared clonotypes, clonotypes shared by all four sorted-subset donors had higher generation probabilities. Even with the large sequencing depth, rarefaction of the sorted-subset datasets indicated that sequencing was incomplete. When a handful of donors were compared, the shared fraction of clonotypes was 5% to 6.5% for naive CD4, approximately 3.3% for naive CD8, 2.3% for memory CD4, and 0.3% to 0.5% for memory CD8. Because the study included only a small number of donors, the genetic and exposure-history diversity represented was limited.

CD8 naive samples were obtained by positive selection for CCR7 among CD45RO-negative cells, yielding a CD45RA+CCR7+ population from which TemRA cells were excluded. The donors were healthy, HIV-negative adults with no recently reported acute infections or vaccinations. Every donor was a Caucasian adult residing in Nashville, Tennessee, USA. Blood was collected by leukapheresis, and PBMCs were isolated by Ficoll-Histopaque density gradient centrifugation and then cryopreserved in liquid nitrogen vapor phase. Analytical flow cytometry was used to check the purity and quantity of every magnetically sorted T cell population. From each sorted fraction, genomic DNA was isolated and quantified by UV absorbance on a Nanodrop 2000c.

The TCR sequence derives from a man in his late teens or twenties in good health. Some clones in this sample may be carry-over from other donors' samples. The sample was naive CD8+ T cells from PBMCs. Sample cell subset or site, as interpreted from the label and publication: CD45RA+CCR7+. Recombination joined TRBV19 with TRBJ1-1; 8 central nucleotides agree with TRBD1. CDR3 reads: CASSRRTGEAFF. Here is the DNA: TGTGCCAGTAGTAGACGGACAGGGGAAGCTTTCTTT. Here the CDR3 is joined to the reference TRBV19 and TRBJ1-1 genes, and the full variable domain is: DGGITQSPKYLFRKEGQNVTLSCEQNLNHDAMYWYRQDPGQGLRLIYYSQIVNDFQKGDIAEGYSVSREKKESFPLTVTSAQKNPTAFYLCASSRRTGEAFFGQGTRLTVV.